The 24 T cell receptor beta chains below all came from one sample that was sequenced in a study of T cell responses to AZD1222 COVID-19 vaccine. Repertoires were generated with immunoSEQ multiplex PCR, while TCRdb's copy carries only in-frame clones and drops some. The sample includes some 150,000 clones, around 94% of them seen just once. The material was peripheral blood, obtained on day 0 of AZD1222 vaccination. The receptors come from an adult in good health.

V usage is TRBV9 and J usage is TRBJ1-4, with D perhaps TRBD1 (6 bases). CDR1 is SGDLS and CDR2 is YYNGEE in the germline V gene. The CDR3 totals 15 residues. V gave up 6 bases and J gave up 2 bases, with 14 bases separating them. CDR3: CASNFGGHTNEKLFF. The CDR3 DNA is TGTGCCAGCAACTTCGGGGGACACACTAATGAAAAACTGTTTTTT. The variable domain in full, completed from reference TRBV9 and TRBJ1-4, reads DSGVTQTPKHLITATGQRVTLRCSPRSGDLSVYWYQQSLDQGLQFLIQYYNGEERAKGNILERFSAQQFPDLHSELNLSSLELGDSALYFCASNFGGHTNEKLFFGSGTQLSVL.

The genes are TRBV4-2 and TRBJ2-7; 8 bases fit TRBD2. CDR1 is LGHNA and CDR2 is YNFKEQ in the germline V gene. The length of the CDR3 is 14 residues. V shed 3 bases, J shed 5 bases, and the junction held 6 bases outside the gene matches. The CDR3 loop reads CASSHPRREDEQYV. The CDR3 bases are TGTGCCAGCAGCCACCCTCGGCGGGAGGACGAGCAGTACGTC.

The rearrangement links TRBV5-6 to TRBJ1-2; TRBD1 might be the D (6 bases). In germline, CDR1 is SGHDT, CDR2 YYEEEE. The V end lost 0 bases, the J end lost 8 bases, and 8 bases lay between the germline ends. The CDR3 loop spans 12 amino acids. CDR3 region: CASSLVTGGYTF. The CDR3 nucleotides are TGTGCCAGCAGCTTGGTTACAGGGGGCTACACCTTC.

For the CDR3, the DNA is TGTGCCAGCAGTTTATGGGAGCGGGGGGGCTCAGAGACCCAGTACTTC. Its translation: CASSLWERGGSETQYF. The rearrangement uses TRBV28 and TRBJ2-5; 10 nucleotides match TRBD2. Unmatched junction bases numbered 5, after V lost 0 bases and J lost 4 bases. The CDR3 has 16 amino acids. CDR1 and CDR2 (germline): MDHEN, SYDVKM.

This CDR3 reads CASSGQGTYGYTF. In DNA, the CDR3 is TGTGCCAGCAGTGGCCAGGGGACCTATGGCTACACCTTC. The chain is built from TRBV2 and TRBJ1-2, with a weak D call TRBD1 (6 bases). Germline CDR1 reads SNHLY; CDR2 reads FYNNEI. This CDR3 is 13 amino acids long. V gave up 4 bases and J gave up 4 bases, with 10 bases separating them.

The CDR3 nucleotides read TGTGCCAGCAGGCCGGGACATAATAGCAATCAGCCCCAGCATTTT. Protein product: CASRPGHNSNQPQHF. The chain couples TRBV6-5 to TRBJ1-5, with a possible D match to TRBD1 (6 bases). This CDR3 has 15 amino acids. CDR1 is MNHEY and CDR2 is SVGAGI in the germline V gene. Trimming took 6 bases from V and 0 from J, leaving 12 bases between them.

The CDR3, as DNA: TGCAGTGCTAGTCTGGGGAACTCCTATAATTCACCCCTCCACTTT. Its protein product is CSASLGNSYNSPLHF. The chain is built from TRBV20-1 and TRBJ1-6; no definite D call. V shed 3 bases and J shed 0 bases, with 9 bases lying between them. This CDR3 is built from 15 residues. The germline gives CDR1 DFQATT, CDR2 SNEGSKA (reference sequence).

V gene TRBV10-1 combines with J gene TRBJ1-6; D not resolved. This CDR3 is built from 16 residues. Trimming cost V 0 bases and J 8 bases, with 14 bases left between them. Germline lookup yields CDR1 WNHNN and CDR2 SYGVQD (reference sequence). The CDR3 DNA sequence: TGCGCCAGCAGTGAGTCGCTTTGGATTAGGGATTCACCCCTCCACTTT. It specifies CASSESLWIRDSPLHF.

This chain links TRBV5-1 with TRBJ2-7; no clear D. V was trimmed by 6 bases and J by 0 bases, leaving 13 bases between them. Per the germline V gene, CDR1 is SGHRS and CDR2 is YFSETQ. The CDR3 spans 14 residues. Here the CDR3 DNA reads TGCGCCAGCAAGCAGAGATTAAACTCCTACGAGCAGTACGTC. Its protein product is CASKQRLNSYEQYV.

V gene TRBV5-1 combines with J gene TRBJ1-4; no definite D call. The length of the CDR3 is 16 residues. Germline CDR1 and CDR2: SGHRS and YFSETQ. The V and J ends lost 1 base and 2 bases respectively, with 12 bases between them. CDR3 amino acids: CASSLWPIDTNEKLFF. The CDR3 nucleotides read TGCGCCAGCAGCTTGTGGCCAATCGATACTAATGAAAAACTGTTTTTT.

The chain combines TRBV5-1 with TRBJ2-7; 8 bases align to TRBD1. Germline V gene sequence: CDR1 SGHRS, CDR2 YFSETQ. The CDR3 loop spans 15 amino acids. The ends lost 4 bases at V and 5 bases at J; junction bases unmatched: 11. CDR3 residues: CASSPGSDRGHEQYV. CDR3 DNA: TGCGCCAGCAGCCCCGGAAGTGACAGGGGCCACGAGCAGTACGTC.

This clone occurred a few times. The chain links TRBV6-1 to TRBJ1-5; D possibly corresponds to TRBD1 (6 bases). The germline gives CDR1 MNHNS, CDR2 SASEGT. The V end lost 1 base, the J end lost 6 bases, and 16 bases lay between the germline ends. This CDR3 region has 16 residues. This CDR3 reads CASSEGGGGGGQPQHF. In nucleotides, the CDR3 is TGTGCCAGCAGTGAAGGAGGGGGAGGGGGAGGTCAGCCCCAGCATTTT.

The genes are TRBV7-8 and TRBJ1-4; the D is unclear. This CDR3 contains 15 residues. V lost 3 bases to trimming and J lost 0 bases, with 8 bases between them. Germline V lookup: CDR1 SGHVS, CDR2 FQNEAQ. Here the CDR3 reads CASSFTEATNEKLFF. CDR3 nucleotide sequence: TGTGCCAGCAGCTTTACTGAAGCAACTAATGAAAAACTGTTTTTT.

This clone was detected a few times. V usage is TRBV6-1 and J usage is TRBJ2-7; weak D call: TRBD2 (5 bases). Looked up from germline, CDR1 is MNHNS and CDR2 is SASEGT. V was cut by 2 bases and J by 7 bases, with 15 bases left in between. CDR3 size: 14 residues. CDR3 amino acids: CASSEIPNSGEQYV. In DNA, the CDR3 is TGTGCCAGCAGTGAAATCCCCAATTCGGGGGAGCAGTACGTC.

The chain recombines TRBV20-1 with TRBJ2-7, with D tentatively TRBD1 or TRBD2 (5 bases each). This CDR3 region has 11 residues. Deletions cut 5 bases from V and 4 bases from J, with 9 bases between. The germline V gene encodes CDR1 DFQATT and CDR2 SNEGSKA (reference sequence). DNA of the CDR3: TGCAGTGCTGGGGCGGGTTACGAGCAGTACGTC. Residues: CSAGAGYEQYV.

The chain is built from TRBV6-5 and TRBJ2-1; the match to TRBD2 covers 7 bases. The CDR3 loop spans 15 amino acids. V trimming: 0 bases; J trimming: 5 bases; junction bases outside the gene matches: 4. The germline V gene encodes CDR1 MNHEY and CDR2 SVGAGI. CDR3 protein: CASSYSASGNNEQFF. As DNA, the CDR3 is TGTGCCAGCAGTTACTCGGCTAGCGGAAACAATGAGCAGTTCTTC.

The rearrangement uses TRBV6-5 and TRBJ2-1; 16 nucleotides align to TRBD2. The CDR3 is made up of 15 amino acids. Germline-derived CDR1 and CDR2 are MNHEY and SVGAGI. Unmatched junction bases numbered 2, after V lost 5 bases and J lost 7 bases. The CDR3 sequence: CASSKGLAGGNEQFF. The CDR3 DNA is TGTGCCAGCAGTAAGGGACTAGCGGGAGGGAATGAGCAGTTCTTC.

The chain combines TRBV5-4 with TRBJ1-1; no clear D gene. Between the trimmed V and J ends, which lost 5 bases and 1 base, there was a span of 21 bases. This CDR3 has 17 residues. Germline values: CDR1 SGHNT, CDR2 YYREEE (reference sequence). The CDR3 DNA reads TGTGCCAGCAGGCAAAACTTGAAACCCAGTGGGAACACTGAAGCTTTCTTT. Protein sequence: CASRQNLKPSGNTEAFF.

The chain is built from TRBV3-1 (or the pseudogene TRBV3-2) and TRBJ2-3, with D possibly being TRBD2 (5 bases). V was cut by 4 bases and J by 4 bases, with 12 bases left in between. The V gene's germline CDR1 is LGHDT and CDR2 YNNKEL (reference sequence). This CDR3 spans 14 amino acids. The CDR3 DNA reads TGTGCCAGCAGCCCGACCCGTAGCGCAGATACGCAGTATTTT. It codes for CASSPTRSADTQYF.

The rearrangement uses TRBV29-1 and TRBJ1-1; TRBD1 agrees at 7 bases. From germline, CDR1 is SQVTM and CDR2 ANQGSEA. The CDR3 sequence is 15 residues long. After removal of 2 bases from V and 4 bases from J, the junction contained 10 bases not matched to a gene. CDR3 loop: CSVEPQTGRGTEAFF. CDR3 nucleotides: TGCAGCGTTGAACCTCAGACAGGGAGGGGCACTGAAGCTTTCTTT.

The chain couples TRBV11-2 to TRBJ2-3, with D possibly called TRBD1 or TRBD2 (5 bases each). Germline V lookup: CDR1 SGHAT, CDR2 FQNNGV. The V and J ends lost 1 base and 4 bases respectively, with 6 bases between them. The CDR3 length is 13 residues. The CDR3 here is CASSLGGADTQYF. Written as DNA, the CDR3 is TGTGCCAGCAGCTTAGGAGGGGCAGATACGCAGTATTTT.

The rearrangement joins TRBV30 to TRBJ2-2; D possibly corresponds to TRBD1 (6 bases). Germline V gene sequence: CDR1 GTSNPN, CDR2 SVGIG (reference sequence). Between the trimmed V and J ends, which lost 1 base and 12 bases, there was a span of 15 bases. The CDR3 extends over 13 amino acids. The CDR3 sequence is CAWSGGTYSKLFF. CDR3 sequence (DNA): TGTGCCTGGAGTGGGGGGACATACAGTAAGCTGTTTTTT.

The chain links TRBV5-1 to TRBJ1-5; no clear D gene. Germline values: CDR1 SGHRS, CDR2 YFSETQ. The CDR3 covers 15 residues. The V end was cut by 0 bases, the J end by 4 bases, with 11 bases between. CDR3 coding DNA: TGCGCCAGCAGCTTGGTGGCAGGCACTAATCAGCCCCAGCATTTT. Residues: CASSLVAGTNQPQHF. The full variable domain, rest sourced from reference TRBV5-1 and TRBJ1-5, is KAGVTQTPRYLIKTRGQQVTLSCSPISGHRSVSWYQQTPGQGLQFLFEYFSETQRNKGNFPGRFSGRQFSNSRSEMNVSTLELGDSALYLCASSLVAGTNQPQHFGDGTRLSIL.

This clone was counted only a few times. V gene TRBV2 combines with J gene TRBJ2-2, with a weak D call TRBD1 (6 bases). Trimming took 7 bases from V and 5 from J, leaving 17 bases between them. The CDR3 has 15 residues. The germline CDR1 and CDR2 sequences are SNHLY and FYNNEI. CDR3 bases: TGTGCCAGCATCTCCTTGGGGGCTGGTACCGGGGAGCTGTTTTTT. The encoded protein is CASISLGAGTGELFF. Variable domain in full (rest from reference TRBV2 and TRBJ2-2): EPEVTQTPSHQVTQMGQEVILRCVPISNHLYFYWYRQILGQKVEFLVSFYNNEISEKSEIFDDQFSVERPDGSNFTLKIRSTKLEDSAMYFCASISLGAGTGELFFGEGSRLTVL.